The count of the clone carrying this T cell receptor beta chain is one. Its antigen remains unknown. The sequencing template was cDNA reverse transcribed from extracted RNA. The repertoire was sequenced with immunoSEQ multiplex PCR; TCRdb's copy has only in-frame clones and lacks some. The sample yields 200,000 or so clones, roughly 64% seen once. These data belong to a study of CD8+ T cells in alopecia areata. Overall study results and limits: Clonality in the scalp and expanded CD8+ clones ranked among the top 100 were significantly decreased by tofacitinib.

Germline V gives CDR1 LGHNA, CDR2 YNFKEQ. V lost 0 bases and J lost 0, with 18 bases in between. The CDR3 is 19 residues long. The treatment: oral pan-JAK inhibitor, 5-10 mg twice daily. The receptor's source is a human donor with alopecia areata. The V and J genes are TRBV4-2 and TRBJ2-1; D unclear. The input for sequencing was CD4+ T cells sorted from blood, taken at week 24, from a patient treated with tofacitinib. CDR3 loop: CASSQDGPLTEHSYNEQFF. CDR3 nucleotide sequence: TGTGCCAGCAGCCAAGATGGCCCGTTGACTGAACACTCCTACAATGAGCAGTTCTTC.